The entry below describes one T cell receptor (beta chain). The antigen remains undetermined. The second PCR ran about 6 to 12 cycles with a sample-barcoded 5' primer and J-beta primers. Using its own MiXCR run on the 5' RACE reads, TCRdb lists one record per CDR3 protein. The table includes some 1.5 million distinct CDR3 sequences, 28% detected once. This specimen belongs to a study of blood T cells in healthy people across ages. Points from the study as a whole: A greater number of naive CD4+ cells and higher diversity distinguished long-lived donors from aged donors.

CDR1 is ENHRY, CDR2 SYGVKD, per germline. The CDR3 runs to 14 residues. The V and J ends lost 2 bases and 3 bases respectively, with 10 bases between them. Sample: blood. This chain uses TRBV10-3 with TRBJ1-1, with D perhaps TRBD1 (6 bases). This receptor was taken from a woman in her 30s in good health. The CDR3 loop reads CAISETGGHTEAFF. CDR3 nucleotides: TGTGCCATCAGTGAGACGGGGGGGCACACTGAAGCTTTCTTT.